This TCR beta chain was observed in a study of PD-L1 blockade in urothelial cancer. The overall study: About 85% of the roughly 30 patients comprised males who had bladder-origin urothelial cancer.

Germline V CDR1 and CDR2: MNHEY, SVGAGI. The V and J ends lost 8 bases and 8 bases, in that order; junction bases with no gene match: 6. CDR3 length: 13 amino acids. Templates that were synthetic TCR analogs were spiked into each PCR. Some clones are missing from TCRdb's copy, which holds only in-frame ones; the method was immunoSEQ multiplex PCR. The repertoire holds fewer than 35,000 clones, with 75% to 90% as singletons. The starting material was PBMCs, obtained around atezolizumab (anti-PD-L1) treatment. This TCR was sampled from a man over 45 with urothelial cancer. This rearrangement joins TRBV6-5 to TRBJ2-4, with 10 bases identical to TRBD1. CDR3 sequence reads: CASGGTGEDIQYF. In nucleotides, the CDR3 is TGTGCCAGCGGTGGGACAGGGGAAGACATTCAGTACTTC.